Detailed here is one T cell receptor beta chain. Its antigen remains undetermined. No base quality values were provided; no much bigger clone lies one nucleotide off. The immunoSEQ multiplex PCR assay was used to amplify the TCRB and TCRAD loci from a standardized quantity of quality-controlled genomic DNA. The amplicons covered the V(D)J region and were long enough to include the CDR3 and to identify the V and J genes. Through the commercial immunoSEQ service, the amplicons were sequenced on an Illumina platform. Per the authors' processing: Primer bias and sequencing errors were corrected as previously described, and TCRAD and TCRB were defined on the basis of the IMGT database. immunoSEQ Analyzer 3.0 and VDJTools were used for repertoire analysis, which covered basic statistics, V/J segment usage, diversity estimates, rarefaction and pairwise overlap. To estimate diversity, the Chao1, ChaoE, Efron-Thisted, Shannon and inverse Simpson indices were applied, and diversity was also estimated on datasets down-sampled to the smallest sample. Repertoire overlap was assessed by strict matching of CDR3 nucleotide sequence, V gene and J gene, and clustering was done by Jaccard-based multidimensional scaling. This is the immuneACCESS table as TCRdb keeps it, with only in-frame sequences that have V and J called. A part of the clones is gone; compared with another copy, unresolved V genes explain less than half, and the rest is unexplained. From that table come the V and J calls and clone size; the DNA was used to work out D and trimming. The sample table contains some 72,000 clones; only one count was recorded for approximately 96% of them. 0.031% of the sample is in the top ten clones.

The data are from a study of human thymus T cells (dated by TCRdb to the early 2020s). Concerning the study at large: The study characterized TCR alpha and beta repertoires from seven to nine infant thymus samples and a few related peripheral blood samples. The infant donors were roughly 7 to 244 days old, and the cohort included six or seven males and a couple of females.

The thymus tissue came from surgical resects taken out during corrective cardiac surgery. Donors were immunologically healthy infants undergoing open corrective cardiac surgery for congenital heart defects in Finland. Thymocytes were freed from the tissue by mechanical means and kept at -70 degrees C as pellets of roughly 9-34 million cells. A QIAsymphony instrument was used to extract genomic DNA from the frozen cell pellets. Study-level results and caveats: On average, approximately 800,000 unique TCRB clonotypes were obtained from thymus samples, compared with 70,000 to 90,000 from blood samples. Both the thymic and the peripheral blood repertoires appeared to show biased V and J gene segment usage. The related research found that thymic TCR repertoires overlapped highly between unrelated individuals.

V gives up 6 bases and J gives up 1 base, and the segment between their germline ends measures 5 bases. The germline V gene yields MDHEN for CDR1 and SYDVKM for CDR2. Inclusive of the bounding cysteine and phenylalanine, the CDR3 is 12 residues long. Only CDR3 DNA remains: 36 bases, in frame from the first base. The specimen was thymus tissue. This chain is built from TRBV28 and TRBJ2-3, with no D gene named confidently. The origin of this receptor is a boy under three years old with a congenital heart defect but otherwise immunologically healthy. The CDR3: CASSPGTDTQYF. The DNA sequence is as follows: TGTGCCAGCAGCCCTGGCACAGATACGCAGTATTTT.